This T cell receptor beta chain emerged from a study of blood T cell repertoires in COVID-19. Study-wide background: Samples came from the United States, Italy and Spain, spanning acute and convalescent COVID-19.

This CDR3 spans 14 amino acids. Trimming removed 3 bases from V and 4 bases from J, with 8 bases in between. CDR1 and CDR2 from the germline V gene are SGHTS and YDEGEE. Generated by immunoSEQ multiplex PCR, the TCRdb table keeps only in-frame clones and is missing some. The table records about 150,000 clones, approximately 87% of them present only once. The receptor comes from a man older than 75 with acute or convalescent COVID-19. What was sequenced was peripheral blood. The chain employs TRBV5-8 and TRBJ2-6, with D unresolved. The CDR3: CASSSEWGANVLTF. DNA of the CDR3: TGTGCCAGCAGCTCCGAGTGGGGGGCCAACGTCCTGACTTTC.